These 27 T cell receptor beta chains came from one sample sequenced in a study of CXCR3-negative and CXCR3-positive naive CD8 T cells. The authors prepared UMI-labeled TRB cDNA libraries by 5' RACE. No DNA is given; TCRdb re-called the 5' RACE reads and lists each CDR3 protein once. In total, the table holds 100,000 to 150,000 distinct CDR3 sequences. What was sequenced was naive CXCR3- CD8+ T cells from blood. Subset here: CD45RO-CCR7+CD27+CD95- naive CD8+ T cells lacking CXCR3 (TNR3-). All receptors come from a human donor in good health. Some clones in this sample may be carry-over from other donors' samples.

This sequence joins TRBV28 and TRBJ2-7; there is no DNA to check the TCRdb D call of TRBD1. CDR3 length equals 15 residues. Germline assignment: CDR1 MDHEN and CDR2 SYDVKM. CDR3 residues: CASSTPGPLPYEQYF.

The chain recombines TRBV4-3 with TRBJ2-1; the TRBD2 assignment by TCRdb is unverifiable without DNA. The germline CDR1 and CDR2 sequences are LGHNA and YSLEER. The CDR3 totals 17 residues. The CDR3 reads CASSQATGLAGANEQFF.

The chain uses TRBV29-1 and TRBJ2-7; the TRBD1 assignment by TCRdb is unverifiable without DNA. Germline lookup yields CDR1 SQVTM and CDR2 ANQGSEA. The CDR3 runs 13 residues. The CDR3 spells CSVARDRGYEQYF.

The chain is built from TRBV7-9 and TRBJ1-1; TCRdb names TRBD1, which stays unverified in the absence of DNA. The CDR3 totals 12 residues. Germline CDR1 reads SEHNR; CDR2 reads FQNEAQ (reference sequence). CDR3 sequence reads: CASSHSGGEAFF.

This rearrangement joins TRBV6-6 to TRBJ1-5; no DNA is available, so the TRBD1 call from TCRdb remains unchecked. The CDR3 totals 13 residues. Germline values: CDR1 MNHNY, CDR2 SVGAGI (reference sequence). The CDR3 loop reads CASSAGLVQPQHF.

This CDR3 reads CASSYSWTSGYNEQFF. This chain uses TRBV7-9 with TRBJ2-1; TCRdb names TRBD2, which stays unverified in the absence of DNA. CDR1 and CDR2 from the germline V gene are SEHNR and FQNEAQ (reference sequence). This CDR3 is 16 amino acids long.

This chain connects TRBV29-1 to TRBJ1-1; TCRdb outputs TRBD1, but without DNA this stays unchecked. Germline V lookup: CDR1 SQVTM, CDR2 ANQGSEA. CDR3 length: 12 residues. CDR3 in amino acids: CSVTGRESEAFF.

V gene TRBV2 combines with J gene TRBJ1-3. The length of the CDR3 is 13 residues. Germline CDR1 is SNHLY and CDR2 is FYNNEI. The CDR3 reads CAREQGSGNTIYF.

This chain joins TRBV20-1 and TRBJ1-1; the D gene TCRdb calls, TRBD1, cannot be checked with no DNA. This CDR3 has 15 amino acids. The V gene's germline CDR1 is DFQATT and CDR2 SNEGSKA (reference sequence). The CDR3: CSARDEGNGNTEAFF.

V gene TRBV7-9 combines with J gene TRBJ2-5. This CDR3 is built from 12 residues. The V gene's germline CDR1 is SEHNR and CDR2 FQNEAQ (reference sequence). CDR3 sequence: CASSSLGETQYF.

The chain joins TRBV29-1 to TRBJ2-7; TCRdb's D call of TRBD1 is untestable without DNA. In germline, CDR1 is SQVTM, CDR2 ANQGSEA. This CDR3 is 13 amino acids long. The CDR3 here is CSVVDGDTYEQYF.

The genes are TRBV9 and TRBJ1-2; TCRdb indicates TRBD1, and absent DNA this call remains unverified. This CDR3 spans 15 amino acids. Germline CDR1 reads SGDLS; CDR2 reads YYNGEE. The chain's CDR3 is CASSDSDRERNGYTF.

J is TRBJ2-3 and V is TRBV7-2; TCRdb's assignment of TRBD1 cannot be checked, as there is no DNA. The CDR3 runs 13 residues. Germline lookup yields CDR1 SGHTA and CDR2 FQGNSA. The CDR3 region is CASSGDAADTQYF.

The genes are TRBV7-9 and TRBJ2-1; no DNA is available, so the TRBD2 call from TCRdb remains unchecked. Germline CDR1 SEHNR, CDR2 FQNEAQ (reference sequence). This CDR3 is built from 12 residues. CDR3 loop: CASTTSYDEQFF.

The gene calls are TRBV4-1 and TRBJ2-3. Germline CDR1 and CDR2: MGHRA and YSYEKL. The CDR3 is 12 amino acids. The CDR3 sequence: CASSQDDYTQYF.

The CDR3 spells CASSVDPGSSYNEQFF. V usage is TRBV9 and J usage is TRBJ2-1; without DNA, the TCRdb call of TRBD1 cannot be checked. Per the germline V gene, CDR1 is SGDLS and CDR2 is YYNGEE. This CDR3 has 16 amino acids. Complete variable domain (other parts from reference TRBV9 and TRBJ2-1): DSGVTQTPKHLITATGQRVTLRCSPRSGDLSVYWYQQSLDQGLQFLIQYYNGEERAKGNILERFSAQQFPDLHSELNLSSLELGDSALYFCASSVDPGSSYNEQFFGPGTRLTVL.

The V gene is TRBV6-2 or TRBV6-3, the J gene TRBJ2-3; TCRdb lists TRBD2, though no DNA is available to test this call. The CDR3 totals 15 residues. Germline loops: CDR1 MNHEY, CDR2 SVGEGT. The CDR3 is CASSWGDYVIDTQYF.

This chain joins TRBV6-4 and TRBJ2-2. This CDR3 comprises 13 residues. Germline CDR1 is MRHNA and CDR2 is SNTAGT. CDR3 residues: CASTDGMTGELFF.

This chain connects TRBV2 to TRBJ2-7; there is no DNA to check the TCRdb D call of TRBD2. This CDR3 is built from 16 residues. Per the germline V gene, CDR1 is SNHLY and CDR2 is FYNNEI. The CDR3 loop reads CASKGITAGGPYEQYF.

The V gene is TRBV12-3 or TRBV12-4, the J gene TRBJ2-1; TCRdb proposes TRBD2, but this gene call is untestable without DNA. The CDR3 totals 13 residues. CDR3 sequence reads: CASALPPTDEQFF.

The CDR3 reads CASSRWDSMNTEAFF. The rearrangement joins TRBV14 to TRBJ1-1. Germline-derived CDR1 and CDR2 are SGHDN and FVKESK. The CDR3 is 15 residues long.

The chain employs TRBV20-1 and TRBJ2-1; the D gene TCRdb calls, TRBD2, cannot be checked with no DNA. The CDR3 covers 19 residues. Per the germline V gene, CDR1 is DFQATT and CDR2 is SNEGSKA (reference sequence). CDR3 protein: CSARAYTSGGAGSYNEQFF.

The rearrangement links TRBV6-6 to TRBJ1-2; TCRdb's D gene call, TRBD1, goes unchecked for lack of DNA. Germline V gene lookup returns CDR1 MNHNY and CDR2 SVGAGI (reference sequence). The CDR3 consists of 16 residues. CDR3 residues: CASSYKGQEINYGYTF.

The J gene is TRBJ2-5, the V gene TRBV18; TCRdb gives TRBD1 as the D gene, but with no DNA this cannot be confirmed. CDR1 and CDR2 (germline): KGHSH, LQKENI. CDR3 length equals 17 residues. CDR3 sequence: CASSPTGTAYLQETQYF.

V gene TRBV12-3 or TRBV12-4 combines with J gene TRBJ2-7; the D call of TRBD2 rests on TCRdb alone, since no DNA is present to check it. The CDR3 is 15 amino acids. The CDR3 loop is CASSSSGDSSYEQYF.

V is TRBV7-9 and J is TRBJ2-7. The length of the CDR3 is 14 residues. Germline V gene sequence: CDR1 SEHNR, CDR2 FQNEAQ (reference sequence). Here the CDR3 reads CASSLQRISYEQYF.

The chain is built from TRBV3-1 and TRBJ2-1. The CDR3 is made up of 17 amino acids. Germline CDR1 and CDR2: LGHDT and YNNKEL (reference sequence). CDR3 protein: CASSTFEYGVHYNEQFF.